This TCR beta chain originates from a study of spatial heterogeneity in lung cancer. TCR cDNA molecules were tagged individually, and each one carried a unique molecular identifier. Each CDR3 protein is one row after TCRdb ran MiXCR on the 5' RACE reads. The sample lists about 10,000 distinct CDR3 sequences, approximately 12% seen once, with about 11% in the top ten. The time point: sample taken at primary tumor resection. Details on this clonotype: Its cognate antigen is unknown.

Study observations and caveats: In tumors, expanded intratumoral alpha and beta TCR counts tracked mutation counts.

CDR1 and CDR2 from the germline V gene are DFQATT and SNEGSKA (reference sequence). The V end lost 0 bases, the J end lost 6 bases, and 16 bases lay between the germline ends. The CDR3 has 15 amino acids. The genes are TRBV20-1 and TRBJ2-3; tentatively, D is TRBD1 (5 bases). The material sequenced was lung tumor tissue, taken at surgery. The receptor was isolated from a male donor with early-stage non-small cell lung cancer. CDR3 nucleotide sequence: TGCAGTGCTAGAGAGCAGGGCGGAGCTGGGGATACGCAGTATTTT. This translates into CSAREQGGAGDTQYF.